Reported below is one T cell receptor (beta chain). As yet, its antigen is unknown. CDR1 and CDR2 from the germline V gene are SGHVS and FNYEAQ. The CDR3 is made up of 15 amino acids. Trimming cost V 0 bases and J 2 bases, with 8 bases left between them. PCR involved 60 Vbeta and 13 Jbeta primers. Some clones are missing from TCRdb's copy, which holds only in-frame ones; the method was immunoSEQ multiplex PCR. The repertoire holds 110,000 or so clones, with approximately 8.6% as singletons. This specimen belongs to a study of cytomegalovirus exposure and HLA in healthy donors. Study-level findings and limits: Productive status was seen about 90% or about 30% of the time for most TCR beta V segments in an earlier analysis. A later analysis found common viral pathogens apparently linked to several of the most significant clusters. Trimming of TCR beta V- and J-genes showed a link, identified in a later analysis, to a missense DCLRE1C variant. In a later analysis, a genetic analysis reported fewer productive-TCR N-insertions in an Asian-associated ancestry cluster than the cohort average.

The specimen sequenced was PBMCs. This chain uses TRBV7-6 with TRBJ1-3, with a weak D call TRBD1 (5 bases). The receptor was derived from a woman between 40 and 50 years old in good health and CMV-seropositive. Written as DNA, the CDR3 is TGTGCCAGCAGCTTAGCGACAGTTGCTGGAAACACCATATATTTT. It is translated as CASSLATVAGNTIYF.